This section outlines one T cell receptor (beta chain) sequence together with its context. V was cut by 5 bases and J by 4 bases, with 15 bases left in between. The CDR3 loop spans 15 amino acids. CDR1 MDHEN and CDR2 SYDVKM come from the germline V gene. These data come from a study of human T cells and chemical hapten exposure. Study information: All through the roughly 23-week study, the scalp of each patient received diphenylcyclopropenone doses weekly.

Authors' processing steps: Sample TCR counts, which ranged from about 20,000 to 750,000, had a median of 95,638. Via MiXCR, TCRdb re-called the RACE reads, giving one row per CDR3 protein. These V and J calls derive from TCRdb rather than the authors' analysis. Among about 160,000 distinct CDR3 sequences listed, 25% to 30% were seen once. The time point was: patch test 3, about 24 weeks after DPC sensitization. Regarding treatment: therapeutic diphenylcyclopropenone sensitization with weekly scalp DPC. This sequence was found in a woman between 18 and 29 years old with alopecia areata. Some clones in this sample may be carry-over from other donors' samples. Sample: whole blood, taken in connection with sensitization to the hapten diphenylcyclopropenone (DPC). V usage is TRBV28 and J usage is TRBJ2-1, with a weak D call TRBD1 (5 bases). The CDR3 nucleotides read TGTGCCAGCAGTCCCCGACAGATTGGTTACAATGAGCAGTTCTTC. Its protein is CASSPRQIGYNEQFF. Looking up the rest from reference TRBV28 and TRBJ2-1 gives the full variable domain: DVKVTQSSRYLVKRTGEKVFLECVQDMDHENMFWYRQDPGLGLRLIYFSYDVKMKEKGDIPEGYSVSREKKERFSLILESASTNQTSMYLCASSPRQIGYNEQFFGPGTRLTVL.